This T cell receptor (beta chain) was retrieved from a study of shared clonotypes between healthy human individuals. Here immunoSEQ multiplex PCR was the method, and the copy in TCRdb shows in-frame clones only, minus some. The sample consists of about 340,000 clones, more than 60% of them appearing once. This CDR3 is 15 amino acids long. Germline-derived CDR1 and CDR2 are LGHNA and YSLEER. Trimming at V came to 5 bases and at J to 5 bases, leaving 8 bases not matched to a gene. The sample consisted of memory CD4+ T cells sorted from blood. Described subset: CD45RA-negative fraction. The chain recombines TRBV4-3 with TRBJ2-5; 10 positions match TRBD2. The sequence came from a man younger than 40 in good health. The CDR3 sequence is CASSLGLARGETQYF. For the CDR3, the DNA is TGCGCCAGCAGCTTGGGACTAGCGAGGGGGGAGACCCAGTACTTC.